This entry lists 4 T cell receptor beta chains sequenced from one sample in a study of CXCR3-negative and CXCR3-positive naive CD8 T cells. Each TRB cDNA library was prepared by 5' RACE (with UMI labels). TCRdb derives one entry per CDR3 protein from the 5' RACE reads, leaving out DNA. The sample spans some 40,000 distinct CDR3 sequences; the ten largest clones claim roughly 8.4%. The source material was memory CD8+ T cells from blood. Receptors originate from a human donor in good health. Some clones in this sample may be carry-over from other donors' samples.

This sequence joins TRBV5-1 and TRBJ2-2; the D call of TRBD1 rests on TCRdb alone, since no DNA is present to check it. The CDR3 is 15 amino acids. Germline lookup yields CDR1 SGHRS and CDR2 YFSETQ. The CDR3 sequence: CASSIPRGYTGELFF.

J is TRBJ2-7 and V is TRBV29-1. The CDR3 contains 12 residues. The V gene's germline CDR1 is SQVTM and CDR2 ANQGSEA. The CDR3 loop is CSVEDPTYEQYF.

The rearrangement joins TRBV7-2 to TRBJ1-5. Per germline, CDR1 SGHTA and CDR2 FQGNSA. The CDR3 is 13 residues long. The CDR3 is CATRGNSNQPQHF.

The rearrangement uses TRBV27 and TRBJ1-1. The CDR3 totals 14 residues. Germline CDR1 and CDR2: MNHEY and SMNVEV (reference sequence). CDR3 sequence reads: CASSFDGSNTEAFF.